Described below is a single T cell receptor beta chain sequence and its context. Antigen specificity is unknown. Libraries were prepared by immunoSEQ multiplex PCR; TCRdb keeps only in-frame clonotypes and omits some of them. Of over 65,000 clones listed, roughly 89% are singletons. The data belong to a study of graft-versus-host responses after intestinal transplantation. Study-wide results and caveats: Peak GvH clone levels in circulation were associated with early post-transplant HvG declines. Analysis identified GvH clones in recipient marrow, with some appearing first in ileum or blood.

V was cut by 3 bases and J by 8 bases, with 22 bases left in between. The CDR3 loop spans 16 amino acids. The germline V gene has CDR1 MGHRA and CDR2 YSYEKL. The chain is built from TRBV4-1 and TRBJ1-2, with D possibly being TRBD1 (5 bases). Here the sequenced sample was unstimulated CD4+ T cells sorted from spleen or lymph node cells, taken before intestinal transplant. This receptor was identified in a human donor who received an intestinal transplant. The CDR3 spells CASSQTGTGPGGGYTF. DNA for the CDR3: TGCGCCAGCAGCCAGACCGGGACTGGGCCGGGGGGAGGCTACACCTTC.